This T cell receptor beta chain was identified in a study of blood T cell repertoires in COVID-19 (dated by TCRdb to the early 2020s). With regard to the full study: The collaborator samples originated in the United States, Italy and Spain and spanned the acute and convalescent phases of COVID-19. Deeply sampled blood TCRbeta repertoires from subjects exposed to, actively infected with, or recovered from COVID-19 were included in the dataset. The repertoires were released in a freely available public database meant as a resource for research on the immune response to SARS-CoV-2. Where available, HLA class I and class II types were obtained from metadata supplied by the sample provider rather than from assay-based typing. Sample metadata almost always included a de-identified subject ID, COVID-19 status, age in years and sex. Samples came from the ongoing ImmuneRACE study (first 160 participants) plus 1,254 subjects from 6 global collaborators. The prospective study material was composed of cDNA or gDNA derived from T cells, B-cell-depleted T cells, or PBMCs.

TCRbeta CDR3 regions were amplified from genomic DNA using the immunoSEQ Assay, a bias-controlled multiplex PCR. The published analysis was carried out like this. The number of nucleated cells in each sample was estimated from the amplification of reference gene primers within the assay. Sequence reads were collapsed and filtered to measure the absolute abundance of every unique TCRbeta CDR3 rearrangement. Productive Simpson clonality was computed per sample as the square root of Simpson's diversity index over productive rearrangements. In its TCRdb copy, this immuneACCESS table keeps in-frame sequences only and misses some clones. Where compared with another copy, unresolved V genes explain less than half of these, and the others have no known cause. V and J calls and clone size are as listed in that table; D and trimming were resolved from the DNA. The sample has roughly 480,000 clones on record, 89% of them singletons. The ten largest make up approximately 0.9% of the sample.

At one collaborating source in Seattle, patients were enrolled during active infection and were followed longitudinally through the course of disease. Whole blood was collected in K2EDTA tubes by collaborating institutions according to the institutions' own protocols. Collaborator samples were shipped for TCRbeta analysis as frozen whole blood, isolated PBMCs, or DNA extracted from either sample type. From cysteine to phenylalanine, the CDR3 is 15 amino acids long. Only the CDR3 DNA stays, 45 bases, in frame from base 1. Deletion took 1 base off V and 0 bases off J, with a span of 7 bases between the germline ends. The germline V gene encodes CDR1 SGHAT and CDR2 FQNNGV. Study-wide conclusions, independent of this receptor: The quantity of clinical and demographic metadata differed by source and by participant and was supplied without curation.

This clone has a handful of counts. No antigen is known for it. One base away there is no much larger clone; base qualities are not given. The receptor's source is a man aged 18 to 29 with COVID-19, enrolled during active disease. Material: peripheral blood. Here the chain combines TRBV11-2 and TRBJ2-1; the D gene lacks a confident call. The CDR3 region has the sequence CASSLGSSSYNEQFF. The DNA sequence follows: TGTGCCAGCAGCTTAGGAAGTAGCTCCTACAATGAGCAGTTCTTC.